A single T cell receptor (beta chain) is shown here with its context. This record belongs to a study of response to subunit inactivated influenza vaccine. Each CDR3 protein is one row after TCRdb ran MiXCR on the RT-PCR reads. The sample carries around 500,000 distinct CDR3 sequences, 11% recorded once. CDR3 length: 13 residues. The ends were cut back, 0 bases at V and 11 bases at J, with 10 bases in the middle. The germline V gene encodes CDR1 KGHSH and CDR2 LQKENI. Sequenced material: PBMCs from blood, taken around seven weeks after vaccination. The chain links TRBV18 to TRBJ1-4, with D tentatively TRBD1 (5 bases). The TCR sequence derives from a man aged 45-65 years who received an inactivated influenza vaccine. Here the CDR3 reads CASSPPRRGKLFF. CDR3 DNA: TGTGCCAGCTCACCACCCCGCCGGGGGAAACTGTTTTTT.